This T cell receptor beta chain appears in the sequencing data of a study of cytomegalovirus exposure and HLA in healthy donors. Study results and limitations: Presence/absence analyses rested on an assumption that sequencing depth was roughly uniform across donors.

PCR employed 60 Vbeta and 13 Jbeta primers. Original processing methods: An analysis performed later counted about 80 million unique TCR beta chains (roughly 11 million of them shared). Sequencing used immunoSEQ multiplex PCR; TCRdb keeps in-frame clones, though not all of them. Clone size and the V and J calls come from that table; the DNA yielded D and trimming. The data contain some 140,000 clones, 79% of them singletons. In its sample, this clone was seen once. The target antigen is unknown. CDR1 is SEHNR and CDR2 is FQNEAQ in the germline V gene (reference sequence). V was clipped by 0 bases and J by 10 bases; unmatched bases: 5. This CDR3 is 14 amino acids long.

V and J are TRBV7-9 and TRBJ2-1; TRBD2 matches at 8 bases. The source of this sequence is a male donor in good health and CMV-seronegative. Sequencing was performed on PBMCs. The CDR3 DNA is TGTGCCAGCAGCTTAGCTGGGTCGGGGGGGGAGCAGTTCTTC. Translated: CASSLAGSGGEQFF. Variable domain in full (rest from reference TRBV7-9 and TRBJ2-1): DTGVSQNPRHKITKRGQNVTFRCDPISEHNRLYWYRQTLGQGPEFLTYFQNEAQLEKSRLLSDRFSAERPKGSFSTLEIQRTEQGDSAMYLCASSLAGSGGEQFFGPGTRLTVL.